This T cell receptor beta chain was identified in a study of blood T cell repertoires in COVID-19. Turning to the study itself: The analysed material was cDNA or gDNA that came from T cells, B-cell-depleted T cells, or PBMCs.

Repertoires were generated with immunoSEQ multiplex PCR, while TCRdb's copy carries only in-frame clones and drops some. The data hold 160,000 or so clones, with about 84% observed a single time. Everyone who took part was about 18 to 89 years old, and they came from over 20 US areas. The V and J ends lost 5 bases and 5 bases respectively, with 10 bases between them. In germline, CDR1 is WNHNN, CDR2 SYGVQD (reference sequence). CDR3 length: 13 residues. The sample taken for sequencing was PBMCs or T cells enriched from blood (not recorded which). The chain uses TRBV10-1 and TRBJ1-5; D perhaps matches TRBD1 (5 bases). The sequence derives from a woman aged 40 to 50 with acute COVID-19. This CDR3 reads CASSLGRDQPQHF. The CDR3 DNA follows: TGCGCCAGCAGTTTGGGCAGGGATCAGCCCCAGCATTTT.